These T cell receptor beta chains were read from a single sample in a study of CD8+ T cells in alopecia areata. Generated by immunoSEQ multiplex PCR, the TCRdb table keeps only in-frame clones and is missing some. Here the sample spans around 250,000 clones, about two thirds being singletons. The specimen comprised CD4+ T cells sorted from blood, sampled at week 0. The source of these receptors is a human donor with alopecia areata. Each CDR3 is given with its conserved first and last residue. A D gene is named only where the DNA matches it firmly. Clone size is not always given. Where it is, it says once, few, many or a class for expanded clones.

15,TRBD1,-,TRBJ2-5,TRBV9,TGTGCCAGCAGCGTAGGTCAGGGGGCTGGAGAGACCCAGTACTTC,CASSVGQGAGETQYF
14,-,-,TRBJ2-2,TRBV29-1,TGCAGCGTCCGGGACAAAACGAACACCGGGGAGCTGTTTTTT,CSVRDKTNTGELFF
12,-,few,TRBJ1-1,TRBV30,TGTGCCTGGAGTGTACCGGGAACTGAAGCTTTCTTT,CAWSVPGTEAFF
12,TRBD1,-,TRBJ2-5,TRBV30,TGTGCCTGGGACAGGGCGACCGAGACCCAGTACTTC,CAWDRATETQYF
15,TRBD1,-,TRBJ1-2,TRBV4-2,TGTGCCAGCAGCCAAGATCGGGGGACAGGGTACGGCTACACCTTC,CASSQDRGTGYGYTF
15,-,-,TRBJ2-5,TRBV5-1,TGCGCCAGCAGCCCTACACGACTAGTCCAAGAGACCCAGTACTTC,CASSPTRLVQETQYF
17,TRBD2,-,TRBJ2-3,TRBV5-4,TGTGCCAGCAGCCCCCGAAAGCGGGGGGTGAGCACAGATACGCAGTATTTT,CASSPRKRGVSTDTQYF
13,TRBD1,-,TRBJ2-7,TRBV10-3,TGTGCCACCACCGGGACAGGGGGCTACGAGCAGTACTTC,CATTGTGGYEQYF
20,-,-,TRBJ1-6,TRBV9,TGTGCCAGCAGCGTCGGGTTCGGGGCAGATCCACGGATCGATCGGTCACCCCTCCACTTT,CASSVGFGADPRIDRSPLHF
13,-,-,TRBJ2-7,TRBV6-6,TGTGCCAGCAGTTACACAGACTCCTACGAGCAGTACTTC,CASSYTDSYEQYF
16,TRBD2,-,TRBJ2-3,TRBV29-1,TGCAGCGCCACTTCCTCGCGGGGGGGGCCAAGAGATACGCAGTATTTT,CSATSSRGGPRDTQYF
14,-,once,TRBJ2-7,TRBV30,TGTGCCTGGAGTGGGCTAGCGTACTCCGGCGAGCAGTACTTC,CAWSGLAYSGEQYF
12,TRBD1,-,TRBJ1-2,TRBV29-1,TGCAGTAGTACCGGGACAGGGAATGGCTACACCTTC,CSSTGTGNGYTF
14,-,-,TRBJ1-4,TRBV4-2,TGTGCCAGCAGCCCCAGGGTGCTGGTTGAAAAACTGTTTTTT,CASSPRVLVEKLFF
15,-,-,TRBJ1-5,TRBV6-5,TGTGCCAGCAGTGCCGGATCGGGGGGCAATCAGCCCCAGCATTTT,CASSAGSGGNQPQHF
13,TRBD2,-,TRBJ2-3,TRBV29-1,TGCAGCGTTGGTCCAGCGGGGGGAGGTACGCAGTATTTT,CSVGPAGGGTQYF
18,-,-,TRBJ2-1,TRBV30,TGTGCCTGGAGTGTACTGAATGGCAGTCCTATCTCCTACAATGAGCAGTTCTTC,CAWSVLNGSPISYNEQFF
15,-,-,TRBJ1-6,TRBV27,TGTGCCAGCAGTTTGGCGGGGTACTATAATTCACCCCTCCACTTT,CASSLAGYYNSPLHF
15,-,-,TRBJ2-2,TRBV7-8,TGTGCCAGCAGCTTTGGGGGGGCCCACACCGGGGAGCTGTTTTTT,CASSFGGAHTGELFF
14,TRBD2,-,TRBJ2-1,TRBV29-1,TGCAGCTTTATTAGCGGGGGCGATCCCAATGAGCAGTTCTTC,CSFISGGDPNEQFF